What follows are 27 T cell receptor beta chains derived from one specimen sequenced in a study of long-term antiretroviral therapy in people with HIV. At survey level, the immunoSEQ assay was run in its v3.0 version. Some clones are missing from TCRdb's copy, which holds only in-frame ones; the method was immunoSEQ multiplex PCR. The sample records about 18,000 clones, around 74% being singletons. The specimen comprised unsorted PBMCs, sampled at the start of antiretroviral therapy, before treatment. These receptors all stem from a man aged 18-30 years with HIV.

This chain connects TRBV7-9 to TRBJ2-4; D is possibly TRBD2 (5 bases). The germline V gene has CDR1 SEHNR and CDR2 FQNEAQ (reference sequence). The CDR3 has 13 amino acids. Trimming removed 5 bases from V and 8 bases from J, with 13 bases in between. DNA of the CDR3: TGTGCCAGCAGCCCCCCGGCCGGGGACATTCAGTACTTC. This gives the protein CASSPPAGDIQYF.

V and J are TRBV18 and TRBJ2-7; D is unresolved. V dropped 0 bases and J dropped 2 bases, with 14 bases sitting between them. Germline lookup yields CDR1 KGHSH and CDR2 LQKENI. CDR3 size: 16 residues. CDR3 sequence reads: CASSPPLSDRAYEQYF. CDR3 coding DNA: TGTGCCAGCTCACCACCTCTCAGCGACCGTGCCTACGAGCAGTACTTC. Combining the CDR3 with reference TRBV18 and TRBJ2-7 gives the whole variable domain NAGVMQNPRHLVRRRGQEARLRCSPMKGHSHVYWYRQLPEEGLKFMVYLQKENIIDESGMPKERFSAEFPKEGPSILRIQQVVRGDSAAYFCASSPPLSDRAYEQYFGPGTRLTVT.

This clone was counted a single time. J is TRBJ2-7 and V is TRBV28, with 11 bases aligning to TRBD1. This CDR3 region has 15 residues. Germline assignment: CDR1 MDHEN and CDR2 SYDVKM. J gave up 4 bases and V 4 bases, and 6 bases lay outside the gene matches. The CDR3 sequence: CASSSTDRGLYEQYF. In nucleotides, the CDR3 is TGTGCCAGCAGTTCAACGGACAGGGGGCTTTACGAGCAGTACTTC.

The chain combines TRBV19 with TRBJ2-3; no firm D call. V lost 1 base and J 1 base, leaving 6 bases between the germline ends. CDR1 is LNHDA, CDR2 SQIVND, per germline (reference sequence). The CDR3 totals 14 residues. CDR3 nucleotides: TGTGCCAGTAGTATAGTTCAGGGCACAGATACGCAGTATTTT. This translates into CASSIVQGTDTQYF.

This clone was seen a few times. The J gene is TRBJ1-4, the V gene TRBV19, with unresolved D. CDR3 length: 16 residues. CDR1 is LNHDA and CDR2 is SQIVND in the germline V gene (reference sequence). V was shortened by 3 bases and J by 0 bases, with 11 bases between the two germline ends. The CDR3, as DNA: TGTGCCAGTAGTATGAGGCTTCTGGCAACTAATGAAAAACTGTTTTTT. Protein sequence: CASSMRLLATNEKLFF.

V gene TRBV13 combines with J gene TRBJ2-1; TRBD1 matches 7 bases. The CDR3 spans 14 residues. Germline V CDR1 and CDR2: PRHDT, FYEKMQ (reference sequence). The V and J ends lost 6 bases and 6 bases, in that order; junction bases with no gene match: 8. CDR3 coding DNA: TGTGCCAGCAGTTCAAAGACAGGGCCCAATGAGCAGTTCTTC. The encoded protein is CASSSKTGPNEQFF.

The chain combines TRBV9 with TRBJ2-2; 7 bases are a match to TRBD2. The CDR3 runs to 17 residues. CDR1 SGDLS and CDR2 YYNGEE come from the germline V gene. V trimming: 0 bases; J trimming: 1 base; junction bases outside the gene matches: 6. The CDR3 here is CASSVGMWEGNTGELFF. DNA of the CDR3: TGTGCCAGCAGCGTAGGCATGTGGGAGGGGAACACCGGGGAGCTGTTTTTT.

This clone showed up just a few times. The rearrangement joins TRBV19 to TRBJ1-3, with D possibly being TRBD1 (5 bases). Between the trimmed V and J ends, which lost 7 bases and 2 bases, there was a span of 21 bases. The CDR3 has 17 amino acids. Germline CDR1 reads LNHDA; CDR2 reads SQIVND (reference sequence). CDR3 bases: TGTGCCAGTATCAAGAGGAGAGGGGCTCTTCCTGGAAACACCATATATTTT. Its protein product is CASIKRRGALPGNTIYF.

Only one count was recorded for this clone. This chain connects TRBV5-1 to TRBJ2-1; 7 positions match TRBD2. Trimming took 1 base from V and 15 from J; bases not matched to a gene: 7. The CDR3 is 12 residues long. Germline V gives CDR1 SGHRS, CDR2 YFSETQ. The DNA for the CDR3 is TGCGCCAGCAGCTTGTCGGGGAGGGTAGGGTTCTTC. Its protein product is CASSLSGRVGFF. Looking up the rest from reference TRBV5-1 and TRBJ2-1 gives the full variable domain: KAGVTQTPRYLIKTRGQQVTLSCSPISGHRSVSWYQQTPGQGLQFLFEYFSETQRNKGNFPGRFSGRQFSNSRSEMNVSTLELGDSALYLCASSLSGRVGFFGPGTRLTVL.

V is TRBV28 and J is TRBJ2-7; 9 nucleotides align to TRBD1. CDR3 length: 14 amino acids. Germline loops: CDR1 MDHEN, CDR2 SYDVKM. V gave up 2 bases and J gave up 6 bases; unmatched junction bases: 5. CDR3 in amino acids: CASSLPTDRGEQYF. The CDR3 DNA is TGTGCCAGCAGTTTACCGACGGACAGGGGCGAGCAGTACTTC.

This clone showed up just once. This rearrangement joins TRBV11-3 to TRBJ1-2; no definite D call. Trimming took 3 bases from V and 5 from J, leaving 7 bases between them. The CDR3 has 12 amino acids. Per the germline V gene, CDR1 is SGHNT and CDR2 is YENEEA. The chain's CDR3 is CASSFRLYGYTF. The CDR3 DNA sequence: TGTGCCAGCAGCTTTCGTCTGTATGGCTACACCTTC.

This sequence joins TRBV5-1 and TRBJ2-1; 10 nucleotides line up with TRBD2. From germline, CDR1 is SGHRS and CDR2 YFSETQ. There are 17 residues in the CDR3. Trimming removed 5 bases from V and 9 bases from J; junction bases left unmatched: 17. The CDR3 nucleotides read TGCGCCAGCAGGGACCCTGTGTCTAGCGGGAGTACAGGTGAGCAGTTCTTC. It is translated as CASRDPVSSGSTGEQFF.

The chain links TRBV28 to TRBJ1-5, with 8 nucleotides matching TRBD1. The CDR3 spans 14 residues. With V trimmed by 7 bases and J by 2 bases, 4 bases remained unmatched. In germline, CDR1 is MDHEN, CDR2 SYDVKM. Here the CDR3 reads CASIQGAGNQPQHF. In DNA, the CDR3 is TGTGCCAGCATTCAGGGGGCTGGCAATCAGCCCCAGCATTTT.

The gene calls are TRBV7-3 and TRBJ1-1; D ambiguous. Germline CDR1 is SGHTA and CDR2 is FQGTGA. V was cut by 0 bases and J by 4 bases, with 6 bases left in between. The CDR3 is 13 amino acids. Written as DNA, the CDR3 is TGTGCCAGCAGCTTAACGCGACTCACTGAAGCTTTCTTT. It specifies CASSLTRLTEAFF.

The CDR3, as DNA: TGTGCCAGTAGTAGGTCAGAGAGCTATGGCTACACCTTC. Its protein is CASSRSESYGYTF. This chain connects TRBV19 to TRBJ1-2; D gene ambiguous. CDR1 is LNHDA and CDR2 is SQIVND in the germline V gene (reference sequence). Trimming shortened V by 4 bases and J by 4 bases, and 10 bases separated the two germline ends. The CDR3 is 13 amino acids.

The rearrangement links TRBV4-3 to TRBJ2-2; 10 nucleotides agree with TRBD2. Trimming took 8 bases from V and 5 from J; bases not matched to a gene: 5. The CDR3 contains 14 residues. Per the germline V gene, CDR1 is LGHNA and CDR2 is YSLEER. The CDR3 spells CASGRAGGTGELFF. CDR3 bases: TGCGCCAGCGGAAGAGCGGGGGGGACCGGGGAGCTGTTTTTT.

The CDR3 DNA is TGTGCCAGCAGCCGGAGCGGGGAGACCCAGTACTTC. Amino acids: CASSRSGETQYF. The chain employs TRBV5-5 and TRBJ2-5; a possible D gene is TRBD2 (6 bases). Trimming shortened V by 4 bases and J by 5 bases, and 9 bases separated the two germline ends. The CDR3 length is 12 residues. Germline V CDR1 and CDR2: SGHKS, YYEKEE (reference sequence).

CDR3 amino acids: CASSRTSGRITKETQYF. CDR3 nucleotide sequence: TGTGCCAGTAGTAGGACTAGCGGGAGGATCACCAAAGAGACCCAGTACTTC. The V and J genes are TRBV19 and TRBJ2-5; 14 bases map to TRBD2. The germline CDR1 and CDR2 sequences are LNHDA and SQIVND (reference sequence). The CDR3 totals 17 residues. V shed 4 bases and J 3 bases; nucleotides not matched to a gene: 7.

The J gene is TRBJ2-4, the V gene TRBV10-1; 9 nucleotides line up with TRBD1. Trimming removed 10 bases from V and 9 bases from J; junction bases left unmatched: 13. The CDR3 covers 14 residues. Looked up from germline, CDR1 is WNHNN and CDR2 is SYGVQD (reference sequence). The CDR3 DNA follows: TGCGCCAACCCGAGACAGGGGGAGATCAGCATTCAGTACTTC. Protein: CANPRQGEISIQYF.

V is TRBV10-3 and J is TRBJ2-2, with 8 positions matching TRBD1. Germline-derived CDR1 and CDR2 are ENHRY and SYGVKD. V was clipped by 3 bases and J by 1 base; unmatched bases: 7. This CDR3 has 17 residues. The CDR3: CAISDIFGTGNTGELFF. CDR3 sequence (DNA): TGTGCCATCAGTGATATATTTGGGACAGGGAACACCGGGGAGCTGTTTTTT.

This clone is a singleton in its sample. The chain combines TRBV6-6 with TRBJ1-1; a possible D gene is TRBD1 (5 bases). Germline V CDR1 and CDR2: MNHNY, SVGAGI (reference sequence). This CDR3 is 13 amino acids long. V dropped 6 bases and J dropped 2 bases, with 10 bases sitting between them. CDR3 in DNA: TGTGCCAGCAGACGGGACGGTAACACTGAAGCTTTCTTT. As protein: CASRRDGNTEAFF.

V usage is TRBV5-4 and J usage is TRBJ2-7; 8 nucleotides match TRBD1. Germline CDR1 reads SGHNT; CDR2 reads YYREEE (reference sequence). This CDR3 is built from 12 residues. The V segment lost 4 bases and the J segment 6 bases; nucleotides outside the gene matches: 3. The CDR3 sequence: CASSLTGAEQYF. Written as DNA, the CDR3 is TGTGCCAGCAGCCTGACAGGGGCCGAGCAGTACTTC.

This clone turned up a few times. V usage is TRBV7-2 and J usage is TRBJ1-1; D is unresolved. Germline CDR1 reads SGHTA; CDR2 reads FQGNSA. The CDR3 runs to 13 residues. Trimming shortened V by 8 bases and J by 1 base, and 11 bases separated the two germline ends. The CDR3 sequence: CASQPSRNTEAFF. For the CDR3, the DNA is TGTGCCAGCCAGCCCTCCAGGAACACTGAAGCTTTCTTT. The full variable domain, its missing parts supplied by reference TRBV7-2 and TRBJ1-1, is GAGVSQSPSNKVTEKGKDVELRCDPISGHTALYWYRQSLGQGLEFLIYFQGNSAPDKSGLPSDRFSAERTGGSVSTLTIQRTQQEDSAVYLCASQPSRNTEAFFGQGTRLTVV.

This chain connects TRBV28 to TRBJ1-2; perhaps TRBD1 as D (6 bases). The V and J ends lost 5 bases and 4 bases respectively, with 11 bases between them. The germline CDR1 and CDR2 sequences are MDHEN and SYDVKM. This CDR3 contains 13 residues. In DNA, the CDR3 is TGTGCCAGCAGTGCACAGGGTTTCTATGGCTACACCTTC. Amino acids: CASSAQGFYGYTF.

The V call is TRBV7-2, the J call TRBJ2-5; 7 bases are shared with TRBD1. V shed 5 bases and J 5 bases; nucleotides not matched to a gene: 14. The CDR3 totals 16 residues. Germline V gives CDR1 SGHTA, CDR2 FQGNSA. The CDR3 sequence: CASSPELIGGRETQYF. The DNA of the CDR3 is TGTGCCAGCAGCCCCGAGCTTATAGGGGGCCGGGAGACCCAGTACTTC. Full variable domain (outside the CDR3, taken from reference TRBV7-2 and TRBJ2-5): GAGVSQSPSNKVTEKGKDVELRCDPISGHTALYWYRQSLGQGLEFLIYFQGNSAPDKSGLPSDRFSAERTGGSVSTLTIQRTQQEDSAVYLCASSPELIGGRETQYFGPGTRLLVL.

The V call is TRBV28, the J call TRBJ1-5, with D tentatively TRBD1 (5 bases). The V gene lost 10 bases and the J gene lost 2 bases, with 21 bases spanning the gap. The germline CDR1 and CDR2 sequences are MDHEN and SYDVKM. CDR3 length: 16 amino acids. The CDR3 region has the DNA TGTGCCACCCGGACAACTCTGGGAGGTGGCAATCAGCCCCAGCATTTT. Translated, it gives CATRTTLGGGNQPQHF.

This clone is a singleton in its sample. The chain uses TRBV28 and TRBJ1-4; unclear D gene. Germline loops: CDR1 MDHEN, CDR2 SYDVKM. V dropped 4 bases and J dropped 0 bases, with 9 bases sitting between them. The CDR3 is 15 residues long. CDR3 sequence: CASSSAGSTNEKLFF. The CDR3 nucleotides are TGTGCCAGCAGTTCCGCAGGTTCAACTAATGAAAAACTGTTTTTT.